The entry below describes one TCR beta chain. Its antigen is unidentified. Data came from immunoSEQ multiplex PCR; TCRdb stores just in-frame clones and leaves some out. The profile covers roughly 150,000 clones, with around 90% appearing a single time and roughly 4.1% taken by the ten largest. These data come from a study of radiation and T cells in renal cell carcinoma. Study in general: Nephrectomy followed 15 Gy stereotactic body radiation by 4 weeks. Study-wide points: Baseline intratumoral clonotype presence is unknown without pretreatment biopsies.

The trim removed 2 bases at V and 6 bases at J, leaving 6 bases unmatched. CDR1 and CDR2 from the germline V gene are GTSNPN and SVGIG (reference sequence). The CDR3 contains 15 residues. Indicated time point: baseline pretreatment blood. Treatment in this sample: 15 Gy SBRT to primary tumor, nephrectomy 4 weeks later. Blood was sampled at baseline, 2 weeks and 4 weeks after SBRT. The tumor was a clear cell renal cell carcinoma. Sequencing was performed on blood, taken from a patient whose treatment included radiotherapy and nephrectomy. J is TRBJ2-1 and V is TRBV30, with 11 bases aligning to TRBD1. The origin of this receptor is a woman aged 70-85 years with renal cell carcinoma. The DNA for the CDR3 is TGTGCCTGGAGTAGGGGACAGGGGGTCGTCAATGAGCAGTTCTTC. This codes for CAWSRGQGVVNEQFF.